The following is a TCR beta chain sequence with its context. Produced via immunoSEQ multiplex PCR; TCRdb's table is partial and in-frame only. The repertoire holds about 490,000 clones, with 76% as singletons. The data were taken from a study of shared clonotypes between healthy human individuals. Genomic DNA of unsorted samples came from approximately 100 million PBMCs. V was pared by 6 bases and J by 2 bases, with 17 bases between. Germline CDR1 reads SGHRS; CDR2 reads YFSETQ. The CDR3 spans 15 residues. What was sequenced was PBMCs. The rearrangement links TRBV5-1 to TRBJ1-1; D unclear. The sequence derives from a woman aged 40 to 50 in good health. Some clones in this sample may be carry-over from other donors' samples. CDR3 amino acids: CASNNYPQGNTEAFF. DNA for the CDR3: TGCGCCAGCAACAACTACCCCCAAGGAAACACTGAAGCTTTCTTT.